This entry lists 20 T cell receptor beta chains sequenced from one sample in a study of cytomegalovirus exposure and HLA in healthy donors. PCR employed 60 Vbeta and 13 Jbeta primers. The assay was immunoSEQ multiplex PCR, and TCRdb's table has in-frame clones only and misses some. This sample has 150,000 to 180,000 clones, with roughly three quarters found just once. What was sequenced was PBMCs. Every receptor here comes from a young man in good health and CMV-seropositive.

This chain uses TRBV4-2 with TRBJ2-3, with 11 bases that match TRBD2. With 4 bases clipped from V and 6 bases from J, the junction kept 21 bases outside the gene matches. CDR1 is LGHNA, CDR2 YNFKEQ, per germline. CDR3 size: 20 residues. The CDR3 bases are TGTGCCAGCAGCCTGCAAGCGACTTACGGGACTAGCGGACGAGGCGATACGCAGTATTTT. As protein: CASSLQATYGTSGRGDTQYF.

V gene TRBV6-5 combines with J gene TRBJ1-3; D call uncertain. V dropped 0 bases and J dropped 0 bases, with 6 bases sitting between them. The CDR3 length is 15 residues. Per the germline V gene, CDR1 is MNHEY and CDR2 is SVGAGI. Written as DNA, the CDR3 is TGTGCCAGCAGTTACTCAGCTGGCTCTGGAAACACCATATATTTT. Translation: CASSYSAGSGNTIYF.

The chain is built from TRBV19 and TRBJ2-5, with 10 bases aligning to TRBD2. With 2 bases clipped from V and 5 bases from J, the junction kept 8 bases outside the gene matches. This CDR3 is 16 amino acids long. CDR1 LNHDA and CDR2 SQIVND come from the germline V gene (reference sequence). CDR3 in amino acids: CASSIIGTSVRETQYF. The CDR3 bases are TGTGCCAGTAGTATAATTGGGACTAGCGTTCGGGAGACCCAGTACTTC.

This chain connects TRBV4-2 to TRBJ2-7; 7 nucleotides agree with TRBD1. The germline gives CDR1 LGHNA, CDR2 YNFKEQ. Trimming took 2 bases from V and 0 from J; bases not matched to a gene: 4. This CDR3 has 15 amino acids. CDR3 loop: CASSQPGQLSYEQYF. The CDR3 DNA reads as TGTGCCAGCAGCCAACCGGGACAGCTCTCCTACGAGCAGTACTTC.

J is TRBJ2-1 and V is TRBV9; D is uncertain. V dropped 0 bases and J dropped 7 bases, with 11 bases sitting between them. The germline V gene has CDR1 SGDLS and CDR2 YYNGEE. This CDR3 is 14 amino acids long. The CDR3 reads CASSVAATWNEQFF. DNA of the CDR3: TGTGCCAGCAGCGTAGCCGCTACTTGGAATGAGCAGTTCTTC.

The chain carries TRBV27 and TRBJ2-1, with no clear D. V lost 0 bases and J lost 2, with 14 bases in between. This CDR3 is built from 17 residues. Looked up from germline, CDR1 is MNHEY and CDR2 is SMNVEV (reference sequence). The CDR3 spells CASSLSVRSFTYNEQFF. The CDR3 region has the DNA TGTGCCAGCAGTTTATCTGTGCGATCCTTTACCTACAATGAGCAGTTCTTC.

This clone was observed a handful of times. The chain links TRBV5-1 to TRBJ2-5, with D maybe TRBD1 (6 bases). The CDR3 contains 15 residues. V lost 5 bases, J lost 2 bases, and 16 bases lay in between. Germline V gene data show CDR1 as SGHRS and CDR2 as YFSETQ. In DNA form, the CDR3 reads TGCGCCAGCAGGTTATCCGGGACACTACAAGAGACCCAGTACTTC. It codes for CASRLSGTLQETQYF.

Of note for this clone: One end of the junction varies from germline; a read error may be responsible. V and J are TRBV7-9 and TRBJ1-4; no reliable D call. The CDR3 is made up of 12 amino acids. The germline V gene has CDR1 SEHNR and CDR2 FQNEAQ (reference sequence). CDR3 in DNA: TGTTCCAGCAGCCCTGACACCGCTAAACTGTTTTTT. Protein product: CSSSPDTAKLFF. Full variable domain (rest looked up from reference TRBV7-9 and TRBJ1-4): DTGVSQNPRHKITKRGQNVTFRCDPISEHNRLYWYRQTLGQGPEFLTYFQNEAQLEKSRLLSDRFSAERPKGSFSTLEIQRTEQGDSAMYLCSSSPDTAKLFFGSGTQLSVL.

This chain links TRBV25-1 with TRBJ2-7; 9 positions match TRBD1. CDR1 and CDR2 (germline): MGHDK, SYGVNS. The CDR3 sequence is 16 residues long. The ends lost 4 bases at V and 3 bases at J; junction bases unmatched: 10. This chain's CDR3 is CASSATTGGGIYEQYF. The CDR3 DNA is TGTGCCAGCAGTGCCACAACAGGGGGCGGTATCTACGAGCAGTACTTC.

The rearrangement joins TRBV2 to TRBJ2-1; 7 positions agree with TRBD1. This CDR3 contains 13 residues. CDR1 is SNHLY and CDR2 is FYNNEI in the germline V gene. The V gene end was trimmed by 4 bases and the J gene end by 9 bases; junction bases not matched to a gene: 6. The CDR3 DNA sequence: TGTGCCAGCAGTGCCGAAGGGGGCGGTGAGCAGTTCTTC. This codes for CASSAEGGGEQFF.

The chain couples TRBV2 to TRBJ2-7; 8 bases agree with TRBD2. V shed 5 bases, J shed 4 bases, and the junction held 7 bases outside the gene matches. The germline CDR1 and CDR2 sequences are SNHLY and FYNNEI. The CDR3 runs 14 residues. The CDR3 DNA reads TGTGCCAGCAGTTATCAGCGGGAGAGATACGAGCAGTACTTC. It is translated as CASSYQRERYEQYF. Variable domain in full (rest from reference TRBV2 and TRBJ2-7): EPEVTQTPSHQVTQMGQEVILRCVPISNHLYFYWYRQILGQKVEFLVSFYNNEISEKSEIFDDQFSVERPDGSNFTLKIRSTKLEDSAMYFCASSYQRERYEQYFGPGTRLTVT.

The genes are TRBV28 and TRBJ2-1; TRBD2 matches 9 bases. J gave up 3 bases and V 7 bases, and 10 bases lay outside the gene matches. This CDR3 spans 16 amino acids. Germline CDR1 and CDR2: MDHEN and SYDVKM. For the CDR3, the DNA is TGTGCCAGCACCTCTCTCGGCGGGAGGGTCTACAATGAGCAGTTCTTC. Residues: CASTSLGGRVYNEQFF.

This clone was seen a single time. This chain links TRBV28 with TRBJ1-1, with TRBD1 matching over 10 bases. Germline V lookup: CDR1 MDHEN, CDR2 SYDVKM. V shed 6 bases and J 5 bases; nucleotides not matched to a gene: 3. This CDR3 has 13 amino acids. The CDR3 here is CASRWTGGTEAFF. In DNA, the CDR3 is TGTGCCAGCAGATGGACAGGGGGGACTGAAGCTTTCTTT.

There are a few counts of this clone. V is TRBV4-2 and J is TRBJ1-6; D remains ambiguous. The CDR3 spans 16 residues. CDR1 and CDR2 (germline): LGHNA, YNFKEQ. V shed 1 base and J shed 5 bases, with 12 bases lying between them. This CDR3 is CASSQVSGRNNSPLHF. Written as DNA, the CDR3 is TGTGCCAGCAGCCAAGTCAGTGGCAGAAATAATTCACCCCTCCACTTT.

This clone was found a few times. The CDR3 coding sequence is TGCGCCAGCAGCTCCGAAGGACTAGCGGCCTCCTACGAGCAGTACTTC. It encodes CASSSEGLAASYEQYF. The chain combines TRBV5-1 with TRBJ2-7, with 10 bases identical to TRBD2. The V gene end was trimmed by 3 bases and the J gene end by 0 bases; junction bases not matched to a gene: 6. Germline loops: CDR1 SGHRS, CDR2 YFSETQ. The CDR3 length is 16 residues. The full variable domain, completed using reference TRBV5-1 and TRBJ2-7, is KAGVTQTPRYLIKTRGQQVTLSCSPISGHRSVSWYQQTPGQGLQFLFEYFSETQRNKGNFPGRFSGRQFSNSRSEMNVSTLELGDSALYLCASSSEGLAASYEQYFGPGTRLTVT.

This chain uses TRBV6-1 with TRBJ2-5; 9 bases map to TRBD2. The length of the CDR3 is 15 residues. Per germline, CDR1 MNHNS and CDR2 SASEGT. V lost 1 base, J lost 5 bases, and 5 bases stayed unmatched. CDR3 coding DNA: TGTGCCAGCAGTGAAGAAGCGGGAGGTCCGGAGACCCAGTACTTC. It translates to CASSEEAGGPETQYF.

This clone was observed a handful of times. The chain carries TRBV5-1 and TRBJ2-5; 11 bases line up with TRBD1. Germline V gives CDR1 SGHRS, CDR2 YFSETQ. Trimming at V came to 2 bases and at J to 2 bases, leaving 2 bases not matched to a gene. The CDR3 covers 15 residues. The CDR3 region is CASSFGDRGQETQYF. CDR3 DNA sequence: TGCGCCAGCAGCTTCGGGGACAGGGGGCAAGAGACCCAGTACTTC. The whole variable domain, filled in from reference TRBV5-1 and TRBJ2-5, reads KAGVTQTPRYLIKTRGQQVTLSCSPISGHRSVSWYQQTPGQGLQFLFEYFSETQRNKGNFPGRFSGRQFSNSRSEMNVSTLELGDSALYLCASSFGDRGQETQYFGPGTRLLVL.

The V and J genes are TRBV9 and TRBJ1-3, with D uncertain. Germline loops: CDR1 SGDLS, CDR2 YYNGEE. This CDR3 has 15 amino acids. Trimming removed 0 bases at V and 0 bases at J, with 7 bases between. DNA of the CDR3: TGTGCCAGCAGCGTAGACCCTAACTCTGGAAACACCATATATTTT. Amino acid sequence: CASSVDPNSGNTIYF.

The sample holds one count of this clone. The J gene is TRBJ2-1, the V gene TRBV4-2, with 15 bases identical to TRBD2. Trimming took 1 base from V and 11 from J; bases not matched to a gene: 12. The CDR3 runs to 18 residues. The germline CDR1 and CDR2 sequences are LGHNA and YNFKEQ. As DNA, the CDR3 is TGTGCCAGCAGCCAAGGAGTTCAAGTCGGACTAGCGGGAGGGAAGCAGTTCTTC. This sequence encodes CASSQGVQVGLAGGKQFF.

The CDR3: CASSQAGLLQETQYF. The CDR3 DNA sequence: TGTGCCAGCAGCCAAGCTGGTCTACTACAAGAGACCCAGTACTTC. V gene TRBV4-2 combines with J gene TRBJ2-5, with D hard to call. V was trimmed by 1 base and J by 2 bases, leaving 11 bases between them. This CDR3 has 15 amino acids. Germline CDR1 LGHNA, CDR2 YNFKEQ.